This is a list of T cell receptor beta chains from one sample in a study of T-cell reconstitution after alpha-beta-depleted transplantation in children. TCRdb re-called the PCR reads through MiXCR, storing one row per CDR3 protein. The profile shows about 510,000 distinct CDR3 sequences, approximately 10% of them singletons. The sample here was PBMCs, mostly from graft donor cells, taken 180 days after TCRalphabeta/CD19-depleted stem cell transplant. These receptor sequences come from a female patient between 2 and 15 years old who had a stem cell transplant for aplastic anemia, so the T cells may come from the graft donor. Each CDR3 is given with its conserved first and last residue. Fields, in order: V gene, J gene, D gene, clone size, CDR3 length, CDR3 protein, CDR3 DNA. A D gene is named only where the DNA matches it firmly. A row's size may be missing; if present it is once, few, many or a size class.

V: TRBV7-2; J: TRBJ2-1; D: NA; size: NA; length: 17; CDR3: CASSRSGYSDIYNEQFF; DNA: TGTGCCAGCAGCCGTAGCGGATACTCAGATATATACAATGAGCAGTTCTTC
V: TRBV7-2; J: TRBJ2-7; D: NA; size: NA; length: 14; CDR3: CASSPNIGLSLQYF; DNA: TGTGCCAGCAGTCCTAATATAGGGCTTAGTTTGCAGTACTTC
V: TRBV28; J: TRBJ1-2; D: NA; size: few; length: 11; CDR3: CASVGGRGYTF; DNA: TGTGCCAGCGTGGGGGGCCGCGGCTACACCTTC
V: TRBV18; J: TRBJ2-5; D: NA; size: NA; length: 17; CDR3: CASSPMERAPYQETQYF; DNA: TGTGCCAGCTCACCGATGGAGCGGGCCCCGTACCAAGAGACCCAGTACTTC
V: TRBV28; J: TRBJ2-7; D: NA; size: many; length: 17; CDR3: CASHNRQGRMSSYEQYF; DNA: TGTGCCAGCCATAACAGGCAGGGGCGAATGAGCTCCTACGAGCAGTACTTC
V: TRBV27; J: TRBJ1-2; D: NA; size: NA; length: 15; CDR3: CASSLSRGQVGGYTF; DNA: TGTGCCAGCAGTTTATCCAGGGGCCAGGTTGGTGGCTACACCTTC
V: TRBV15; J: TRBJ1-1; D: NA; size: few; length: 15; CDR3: CATSRDRGSRSEAFF; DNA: TGTGCCACCAGCAGAGACCGGGGGTCCCGGAGTGAAGCTTTCTTT
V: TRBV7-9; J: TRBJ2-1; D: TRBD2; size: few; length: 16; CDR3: CASSYSGTTNYNEQFF; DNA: TGTGCCAGCAGCTACTCCGGGACTACTAACTACAATGAGCAGTTCTTC
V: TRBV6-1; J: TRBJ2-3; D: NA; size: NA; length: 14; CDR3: CASSEGQRTDTQYF; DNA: TGTGCCAGCAGTGAAGGACAGAGGACAGATACGCAGTATTTT
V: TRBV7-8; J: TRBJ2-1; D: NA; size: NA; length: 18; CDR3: CASSRGRGLPAFWNEQFF; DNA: TGTGCCAGCAGCCGAGGTCGCGGGCTACCAGCTTTTTGGAATGAGCAGTTCTTC
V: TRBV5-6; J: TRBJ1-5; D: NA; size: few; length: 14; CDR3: CASRNGQINQPQHF; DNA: TGTGCCAGCAGAAATGGACAGATAAATCAGCCCCAGCATTTT
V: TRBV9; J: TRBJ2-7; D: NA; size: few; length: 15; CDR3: CASSVGPGYGYEQYF; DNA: TGTGCCAGCAGCGTAGGGCCGGGATACGGCTACGAGCAGTACTTC
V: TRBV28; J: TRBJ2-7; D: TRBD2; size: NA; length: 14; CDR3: CASRHGLADYEQYF; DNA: TGTGCCAGCAGACACGGACTAGCGGACTACGAGCAGTACTTC
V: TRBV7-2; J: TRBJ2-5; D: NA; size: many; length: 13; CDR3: CASSTGFQETQYF; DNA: TGTGCCAGCAGCACGGGATTCCAAGAGACCCAGTACTTC
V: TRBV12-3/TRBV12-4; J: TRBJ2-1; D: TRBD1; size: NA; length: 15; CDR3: CASSFRTGGLNEQFF; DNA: TGTGCCAGCAGTTTCCGGACAGGTGGCTTAAATGAGCAGTTCTTC
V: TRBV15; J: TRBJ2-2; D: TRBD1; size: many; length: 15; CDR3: CATSRLGTVTGELFF; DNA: TGTGCCACCAGCAGGCTCGGGACAGTCACCGGGGAGCTGTTTTTT
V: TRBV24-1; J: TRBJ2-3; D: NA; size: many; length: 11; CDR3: CATSDWDTQYF; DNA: TGTGCCACCAGTGATTGGGATACGCAGTATTTT
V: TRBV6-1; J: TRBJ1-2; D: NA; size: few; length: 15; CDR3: CASSRYPGTLYGYTF; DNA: TGTGCCAGCAGTCGATACCCCGGGACACTGTATGGCTACACCTTC
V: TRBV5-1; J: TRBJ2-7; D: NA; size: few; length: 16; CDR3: CASSWGAPGISYEQYF; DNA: TGCGCCAGCAGCTGGGGGGCCCCGGGGATCTCCTACGAGCAGTACTTC
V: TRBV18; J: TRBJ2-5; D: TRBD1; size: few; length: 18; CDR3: CASSLSLDRGFFQETQYF; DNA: TGTGCCAGCTCACTTTCCCTTGACAGGGGCTTTTTCCAAGAGACCCAGTACTTC
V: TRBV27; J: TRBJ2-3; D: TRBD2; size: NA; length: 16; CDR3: CGSSPAGPSGGDTQYF; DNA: TGTGGCAGCAGTCCCGCCGGGCCAAGCGGGGGGGATACGCAGTATTTT
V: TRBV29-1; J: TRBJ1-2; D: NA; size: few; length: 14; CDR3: CSVEDRRGRVGYTF; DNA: TGCAGCGTTGAAGATCGTAGAGGCAGGGTCGGCTACACCTTC
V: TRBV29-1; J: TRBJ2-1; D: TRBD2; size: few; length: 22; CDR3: CSVEVLGLAGGVPRGRVDEQFF; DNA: TGCAGCGTTGAAGTCCTGGGACTAGCGGGAGGAGTTCCCCGGGGCCGGGTCGATGAGCAGTTCTTC
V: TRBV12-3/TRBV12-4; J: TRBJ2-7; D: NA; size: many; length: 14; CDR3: CASSLVGLGYEQYF; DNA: TGTGCCAGCAGTTTAGTGGGGTTGGGGTACGAGCAGTACTTC
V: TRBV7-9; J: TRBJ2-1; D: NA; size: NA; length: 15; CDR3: CASSYNRESYNEQFF; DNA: TGTGCCAGCAGCTATAACAGGGAGTCCTACAATGAGCAGTTCTTC
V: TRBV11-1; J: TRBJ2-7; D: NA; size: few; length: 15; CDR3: CASSLVPQASYEQYF; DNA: TGTGCCAGCAGCCTAGTTCCACAGGCTTCCTACGAGCAGTACTTC
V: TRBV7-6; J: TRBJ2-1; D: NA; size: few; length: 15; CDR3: CASSLAGANYNEQFF; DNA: TGTGCCAGCAGCTTAGCCGGGGCCAACTACAATGAGCAGTTCTTC
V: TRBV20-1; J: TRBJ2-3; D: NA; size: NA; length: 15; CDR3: CSARDPGLGTDTQYF; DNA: TGCAGTGCTAGAGACCCAGGGTTGGGCACAGATACGCAGTATTTT
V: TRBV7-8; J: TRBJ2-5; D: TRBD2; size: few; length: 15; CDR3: CASSVGLAVRETQYF; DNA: TGTGCCAGCAGCGTGGGACTAGCGGTGAGGGAGACCCAGTACTTC
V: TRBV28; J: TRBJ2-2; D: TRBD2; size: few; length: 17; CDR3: CASSERSGTRSFGELFF; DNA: TGTGCCAGCAGCGAACGGTCCGGGACTAGAAGCTTCGGGGAGCTGTTTTTT
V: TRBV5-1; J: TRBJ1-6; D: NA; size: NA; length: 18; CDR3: CASSRRTADDSYNSPLHF; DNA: TGCGCCAGCAGCCGCCGGACGGCTGATGACTCCTATAATTCACCCCTCCACTTT
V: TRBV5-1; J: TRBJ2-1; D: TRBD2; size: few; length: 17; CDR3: CASSLALAGPSYNEQFF; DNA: TGCGCCAGCAGCTTGGCGCTAGCGGGCCCCTCCTACAATGAGCAGTTCTTC
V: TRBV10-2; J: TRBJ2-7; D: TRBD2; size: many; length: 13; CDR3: CASRSGTSYEQYF; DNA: TGCGCCAGCAGGTCCGGGACTAGCTACGAGCAGTACTTC
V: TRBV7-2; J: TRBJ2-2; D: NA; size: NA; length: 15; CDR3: CASSQSPGYTGELFF; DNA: TGTGCCAGCAGCCAATCCCCGGGCTACACCGGGGAGCTGTTTTTT